This TCR beta chain came from a study of shared clonotypes between healthy human individuals. As to this clone: Antigen unknown.

Method: immunoSEQ multiplex PCR; TCRdb's copy keeps in-frame clones and lacks some. The sample shows approximately 530,000 clones, approximately 95% of them seen only once. The CDR3 contains 12 residues. Per the germline V gene, CDR1 is MDHEN and CDR2 is SYDVKM. Trimming pared 3 bases from V and 5 bases from J, leaving 8 bases between. Study results and limitations: For sorted subsets, rarefaction showed incomplete sequencing despite large depth.

The donors, all of them Caucasian adults, lived in Nashville, Tennessee. A CD45RA-negative memory subset and a CD45RA+ naive subset were separated from the CD4+ cells. The chain employs TRBV28 and TRBJ2-7, with a tentative D call TRBD2 (5 bases). The sequenced sample consisted of naive CD4+ T cells sorted from blood. Subset meaning: CD45RA+ positively selected. The sequence derives from a woman aged 25 to 39 in good health. The CDR3 loop reads CASSLGVDEQYF. The CDR3 DNA follows: TGTGCCAGCAGTTTGGGAGTGGACGAGCAGTACTTC.